Following are 25 T cell receptor beta chains from one sample sequenced in a study of blood T cell repertoires in COVID-19. Here immunoSEQ multiplex PCR was the method, and the copy in TCRdb shows in-frame clones only, minus some. The sample records about 360,000 clones, around 82% being singletons. Sequencing used peripheral blood. The receptors derive from a man aged 25-45 years with active or convalescent COVID-19.

The rearrangement uses TRBV2 and TRBJ1-6; 11 nucleotides align to TRBD1. From germline, CDR1 is SNHLY and CDR2 FYNNEI. V lost 3 bases to trimming and J lost 6 bases; unmatched junction nucleotides: 13. The CDR3 has 19 residues. Written as DNA, the CDR3 is TGTGCCAGCAGTGAGCCCCGGACAGGGGGCTTTTTGTCTAATTCACCCCTCCACTTT. Translated, it gives CASSEPRTGGFLSNSPLHF.

The chain recombines TRBV7-9 with TRBJ2-3, with D perhaps TRBD2 (5 bases). CDR3 size: 16 residues. V was shortened by 1 base and J by 5 bases, with 16 bases between the two germline ends. CDR1 SEHNR and CDR2 FQNEAQ come from the germline V gene (reference sequence). CDR3 residues: CASSLGATPGGDTQYF. In DNA form, the CDR3 reads TGTGCCAGCAGCTTAGGTGCGACCCCAGGAGGAGATACGCAGTATTTT.

This clone was counted once. The chain couples TRBV11-2 to TRBJ2-7; D might be TRBD2 (7 bases). CDR1 and CDR2 from the germline V gene are SGHAT and FQNNGV. The V and J ends lost 6 bases and 0 bases respectively, with 24 bases between them. There are 18 residues in the CDR3. The CDR3, as DNA: TGTGCCAGCAGTGGGGGAGGGGGTAGTAGTGGTCTCTCCTACGAGCAGTACTTC. Translation gives CASSGGGGSSGLSYEQYF.

The chain employs TRBV6-6 and TRBJ1-1, with 7 bases identical to TRBD1. The CDR3 is made up of 16 amino acids. Per the germline V gene, CDR1 is MNHNY and CDR2 is SVGAGI (reference sequence). The J segment lost 3 bases and the V segment lost 4 bases, leaving 11 bases of the junction unmatched. CDR3 sequence: CASSLRGGELDTEAFF. The CDR3 DNA reads TGTGCCAGCAGTTTACGAGGGGGCGAGTTGGACACTGAAGCTTTCTTT.

The V call is TRBV27, the J call TRBJ2-2, with D uncertain. The length of the CDR3 is 15 residues. CDR1 and CDR2 (germline): MNHEY, SMNVEV (reference sequence). V dropped 2 bases and J dropped 1 base, with 8 bases sitting between them. The CDR3 loop is CASSLRSQNTGELFF. The CDR3 nucleotides are TGTGCCAGCAGTTTACGGAGCCAGAACACCGGGGAGCTGTTTTTT.

The chain carries TRBV6-5 and TRBJ1-4, with 7 bases identical to TRBD1. The length of the CDR3 is 13 residues. Per the germline V gene, CDR1 is MNHEY and CDR2 is SVGAGI. Trimming took 8 bases from V and 6 from J; bases not matched to a gene: 6. For the CDR3, the DNA is TGTGCCAGCCGGGACAGTCTTTATGAAAAACTGTTTTTT. It encodes CASRDSLYEKLFF.

The V call is TRBV10-3, the J call TRBJ1-1; D remains ambiguous. Germline assignment: CDR1 ENHRY and CDR2 SYGVKD. V was cut by 3 bases and J by 1 base, with 9 bases left in between. CDR3 size: 14 residues. CDR3 in DNA: TGTGCCATCAGTGAAGAGGAGAAGAACACTGAAGCTTTCTTT. Translating it yields CAISEEEKNTEAFF.

This clone was counted between two and nine times. This sequence joins TRBV11-2 and TRBJ2-1; 7 nucleotides line up with TRBD1. CDR1 is SGHAT, CDR2 FQNNGV, per germline. The length of the CDR3 is 14 residues. V lost 9 bases and J lost 6; bases outside the gene matches: 11. The CDR3 nucleotides read TGTGCCAGTGACCCTGGACAGGTCCGCAATGAGCAGTTCTTC. This gives the protein CASDPGQVRNEQFF.

The chain employs TRBV10-3 and TRBJ2-2; D gene ambiguous. Trimming took off 8 bases at V and 3 bases at J, with 13 bases between the two ends. There are 14 residues in the CDR3. Looked up from germline, CDR1 is ENHRY and CDR2 is SYGVKD. The chain's CDR3 is CAIRTEWDTGELFF. The CDR3 DNA is TGTGCCATCCGTACGGAGTGGGACACCGGGGAGCTGTTTTTT.

This chain connects TRBV6-1 to TRBJ2-7; 7 nucleotides line up with TRBD2. The CDR3 has 11 residues. Losses at the gene ends were 3 bases for V and 12 bases for J; bases not matched to a gene: 5. From germline, CDR1 is MNHNS and CDR2 SASEGT. Here the CDR3 DNA reads TGTGCCAGCAGTGATCAGACTAGCCCGTACTTC. This translates into CASSDQTSPYF.

The rearrangement uses TRBV30 and TRBJ2-1; D possibly corresponds to TRBD1 (6 bases). The germline CDR1 and CDR2 sequences are GTSNPN and SVGIG (reference sequence). V lost 3 bases and J lost 5, with 17 bases in between. CDR3 length: 15 amino acids. DNA for the CDR3: TGTGCCTGGAGAGTACAGGGTTCGCCCCACAATGAGCAGTTCTTC. Amino acids: CAWRVQGSPHNEQFF.

The chain combines TRBV7-9 with TRBJ1-3; D remains unclear. In germline, CDR1 is SEHNR, CDR2 FQNEAQ (reference sequence). V was cut by 4 bases and J by 2 bases, with 6 bases left in between. The CDR3 loop spans 13 amino acids. The DNA of the CDR3 is TGTGCCAGCAGCTCCGCGGCTGGAAACACCATATATTTT. Its translation is CASSSAAGNTIYF.

This chain uses TRBV28 with TRBJ1-1; no definite D call. The V and J ends lost 4 bases and 3 bases respectively, with 15 bases between them. The CDR3 runs to 15 residues. In germline, CDR1 is MDHEN, CDR2 SYDVKM. CDR3 region: CASSSPTWRDTEAFF. The DNA for the CDR3 is TGTGCCAGCAGTTCACCCACGTGGCGGGACACTGAAGCTTTCTTT.

This clone was seen more than once but under ten times. The CDR3 spells CASSPSQTWGYTF. The CDR3 coding sequence is TGTGCCAGCAGTCCAAGCCAAACTTGGGGCTACACCTTC. This rearrangement joins TRBV6-2 or TRBV6-3 to TRBJ1-2; D unclear. Germline V CDR1 and CDR2: MNHEY, SVGEGT. Trimming removed 5 bases at V and 8 bases at J, with 15 bases between. This CDR3 has 13 residues.

This clone has just a few counts. This chain connects TRBV2 to TRBJ2-7; D remains ambiguous. Germline values: CDR1 SNHLY, CDR2 FYNNEI. The CDR3 length is 14 residues. Deletions cut 7 bases from V and 4 bases from J, with 17 bases between. CDR3 bases: TGTGCCAGCATCCAGGCGCTCCCTGGTTACGAGCAGTACTTC. Translated, it gives CASIQALPGYEQYF.

This chain uses TRBV19 with TRBJ1-1; 8 bases agree with TRBD1. The CDR3 runs to 14 residues. Germline CDR1 reads LNHDA; CDR2 reads SQIVND (reference sequence). The junction had 5 bases not matched to a gene; V was cut back by 5 bases and J by 3 bases. The CDR3 loop is CASSPTGAYTEAFF. CDR3 nucleotides: TGTGCCAGTAGTCCGACAGGGGCCTACACTGAAGCTTTCTTT.

A few counts support this clone. The chain couples TRBV28 to TRBJ2-5, with 11 bases aligning to TRBD2. The germline CDR1 and CDR2 sequences are MDHEN and SYDVKM. V lost 6 bases, J lost 4 bases, and 7 bases stayed unmatched. The CDR3 covers 15 residues. CDR3 residues: CASSTSGRLVETQYF. In nucleotides, the CDR3 is TGTGCCAGCAGCACTAGCGGGAGATTGGTAGAGACCCAGTACTTC. The variable domain in full, with the rest retrieved from reference TRBV28 and TRBJ2-5, is DVKVTQSSRYLVKRTGEKVFLECVQDMDHENMFWYRQDPGLGLRLIYFSYDVKMKEKGDIPEGYSVSREKKERFSLILESASTNQTSMYLCASSTSGRLVETQYFGPGTRLLVL.

The gene calls are TRBV23-1 and TRBJ2-1; 11 bases match TRBD2. TRBV23-1 is an ORF for which the function is uncertain. The CDR3 covers 15 residues. Germline trimming cut 2 bases from V and 9 bases from J; bases unmatched to any gene: 6. The DNA of the CDR3 is TGCGCCAGCAGTCAACGACTAGCGGGAAGGGGTGAGCAGTTCTTC. Translating gives CASSQRLAGRGEQFF.

The rearrangement uses TRBV19 and TRBJ1-5; no clear D gene. The CDR3 is made up of 15 amino acids. Germline V CDR1 and CDR2: LNHDA, SQIVND (reference sequence). V dropped 4 bases and J dropped 2 bases, with 12 bases sitting between them. The CDR3 nucleotides are TGTGCCAGTAGTAAAGAATCGGTAGGCAATCAGCCCCAGCATTTT. Amino acids: CASSKESVGNQPQHF.

The V call is TRBV4-1, the J call TRBJ2-1; 7 bases match TRBD2. V trimming: 0 bases; J trimming: 7 bases; junction bases outside the gene matches: 9. CDR3 length: 16 residues. CDR1 and CDR2 from the germline V gene are MGHRA and YSYEKL. The CDR3 loop is CASSQDVAGVRNEQFF. CDR3 DNA sequence: TGCGCCAGCAGCCAAGATGTTGCGGGGGTCCGTAATGAGCAGTTCTTC.

This chain uses TRBV6-5 with TRBJ2-2; D possibly corresponds to TRBD2 (5 bases). The CDR3 consists of 14 residues. CDR1 MNHEY and CDR2 SVGAGI come from the germline V gene. The CDR3 is CAATRGQNTGELFF. The CDR3 DNA reads as TGTGCTGCAACCCGGGGTCAAAACACCGGGGAGCTGTTTTTT.

The rearrangement links TRBV4-1 to TRBJ2-1; D not certain. From germline, CDR1 is MGHRA and CDR2 YSYEKL. V was shortened by 0 bases and J by 8 bases, with 14 bases between the two germline ends. This CDR3 is 15 amino acids long. The CDR3, as DNA: TGCGCCAGCAGCCAAGAACAGAGCAGGTGGGATGAGCAGTTCTTC. The encoded protein is CASSQEQSRWDEQFF.

Only a few counts were recorded for this clone. J is TRBJ2-5 and V is TRBV5-1, with a weak D call TRBD1 (5 bases). The CDR3 runs 13 residues. Germline CDR1 SGHRS, CDR2 YFSETQ. V lost 4 bases and J lost 5, with 12 bases in between. The CDR3 nucleotides are TGCGCCAGCAGCCCAGGGATGGGGGAGACCCAGTACTTC. Its translation is CASSPGMGETQYF. Filled out from reference TRBV5-1 and TRBJ2-5, the complete variable domain reads KAGVTQTPRYLIKTRGQQVTLSCSPISGHRSVSWYQQTPGQGLQFLFEYFSETQRNKGNFPGRFSGRQFSNSRSEMNVSTLELGDSALYLCASSPGMGETQYFGPGTRLLVL.

The chain has TRBV9 and TRBJ1-1; 7 nucleotides line up with TRBD1. The ends lost 4 bases at V and 3 bases at J; junction bases unmatched: 9. This CDR3 has 15 residues. CDR1 and CDR2 from the germline V gene are SGDLS and YYNGEE. CDR3 DNA sequence: TGTGCCAGCAGCACCGGGACAGTGGCCCACACTGAAGCTTTCTTT. Amino acid sequence: CASSTGTVAHTEAFF.

The chain recombines TRBV7-2 with TRBJ2-7; 8 nucleotides match TRBD2. Trimming took 5 bases from V and 5 from J; bases not matched to a gene: 14. Germline CDR1 SGHTA, CDR2 FQGNSA. The CDR3 length is 16 residues. CDR3: CASSPSFSGRTHEQYF. The CDR3 DNA follows: TGTGCCAGCAGCCCCTCCTTCAGCGGGAGAACCCACGAGCAGTACTTC.